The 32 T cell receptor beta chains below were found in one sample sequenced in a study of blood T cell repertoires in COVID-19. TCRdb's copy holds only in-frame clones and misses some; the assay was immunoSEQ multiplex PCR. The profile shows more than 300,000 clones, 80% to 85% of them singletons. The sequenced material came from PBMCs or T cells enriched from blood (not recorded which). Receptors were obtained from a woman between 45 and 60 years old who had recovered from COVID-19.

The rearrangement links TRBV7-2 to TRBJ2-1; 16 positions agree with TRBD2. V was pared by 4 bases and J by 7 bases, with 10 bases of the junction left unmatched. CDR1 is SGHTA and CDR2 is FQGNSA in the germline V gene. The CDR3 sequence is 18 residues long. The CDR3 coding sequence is TGTGCCAGCAGCTCCAGAGGGGGACTAGCGGGAGGGCCGAATGAGCAGTTCTTC. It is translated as CASSSRGGLAGGPNEQFF. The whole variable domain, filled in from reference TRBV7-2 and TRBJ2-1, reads GAGVSQSPSNKVTEKGKDVELRCDPISGHTALYWYRQSLGQGLEFLIYFQGNSAPDKSGLPSDRFSAERTGGSVSTLTIQRTQQEDSAVYLCASSSRGGLAGGPNEQFFGPGTRLTVL.

CDR3 sequence reads: CASSESGDTGELFF. CDR3 nucleotide sequence: TGTGCCAGCAGTGAATCGGGGGACACCGGGGAGCTGTTTTTT. The chain employs TRBV6-4 and TRBJ2-2, with a tentative D call TRBD2 (6 bases). This CDR3 has 14 residues. In germline, CDR1 is MRHNA, CDR2 SNTAGT. Trimming took 3 bases from V and 3 from J, leaving 8 bases between them.

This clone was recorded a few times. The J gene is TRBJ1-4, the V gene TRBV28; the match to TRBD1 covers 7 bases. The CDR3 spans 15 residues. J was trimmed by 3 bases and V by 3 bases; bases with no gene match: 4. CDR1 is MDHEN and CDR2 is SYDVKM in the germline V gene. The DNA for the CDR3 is TGTGCCAGCAGTTTTCTAACAGGGGCTAATGAAAAACTGTTTTTT. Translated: CASSFLTGANEKLFF.

CDR3: CASSQVQGATEAFF. DNA of the CDR3: TGTGCCAGCAGCCAAGTGCAGGGGGCTACTGAAGCTTTCTTT. The rearrangement joins TRBV3-1 (or the pseudogene TRBV3-2) to TRBJ1-1; TRBD1 agrees at 8 bases. J gave up 5 bases and V 1 base, and 3 bases lay outside the gene matches. The CDR3 spans 14 residues. CDR1 is LGHDT, CDR2 YNNKEL, per germline (reference sequence).

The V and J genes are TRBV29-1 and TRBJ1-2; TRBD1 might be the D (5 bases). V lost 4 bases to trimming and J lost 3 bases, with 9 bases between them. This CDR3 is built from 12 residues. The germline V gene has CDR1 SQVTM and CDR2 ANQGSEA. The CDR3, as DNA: TGCAGCGTTGTGGGGGGTGACTATGGCTACACCTTC. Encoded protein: CSVVGGDYGYTF. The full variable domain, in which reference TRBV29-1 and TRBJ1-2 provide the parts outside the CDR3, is SAVISQKPSRDICQRGTSLTIQCQVDSQVTMMFWYRQQPGQSLTLIATANQGSEATYESGFVIDKFPISRPNLTFSTLTVSNMSPEDSSIYLCSVVGGDYGYTFGSGTRLTVV.

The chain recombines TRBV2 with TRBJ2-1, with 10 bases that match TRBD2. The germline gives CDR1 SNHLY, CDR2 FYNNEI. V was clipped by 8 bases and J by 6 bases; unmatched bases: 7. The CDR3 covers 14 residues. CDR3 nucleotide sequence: TGTGCCAGCCAGCGGGAGGGCCCCTCCAATGAGCAGTTCTTC. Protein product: CASQREGPSNEQFF. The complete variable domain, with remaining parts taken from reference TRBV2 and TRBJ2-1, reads EPEVTQTPSHQVTQMGQEVILRCVPISNHLYFYWYRQILGQKVEFLVSFYNNEISEKSEIFDDQFSVERPDGSNFTLKIRSTKLEDSAMYFCASQREGPSNEQFFGPGTRLTVL.

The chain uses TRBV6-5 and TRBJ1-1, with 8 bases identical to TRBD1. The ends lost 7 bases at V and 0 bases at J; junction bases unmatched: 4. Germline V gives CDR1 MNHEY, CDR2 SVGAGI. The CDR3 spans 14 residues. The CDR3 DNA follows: TGTGCCAGCATCCTGGACAGGGTGAACACTGAAGCTTTCTTT. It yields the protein CASILDRVNTEAFF.

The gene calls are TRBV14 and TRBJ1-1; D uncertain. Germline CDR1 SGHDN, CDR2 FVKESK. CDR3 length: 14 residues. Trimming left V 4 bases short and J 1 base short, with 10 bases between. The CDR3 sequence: CASSPLLGNTEAFF. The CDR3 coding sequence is TGTGCCAGCAGCCCTCTTCTCGGGAACACTGAAGCTTTCTTT.

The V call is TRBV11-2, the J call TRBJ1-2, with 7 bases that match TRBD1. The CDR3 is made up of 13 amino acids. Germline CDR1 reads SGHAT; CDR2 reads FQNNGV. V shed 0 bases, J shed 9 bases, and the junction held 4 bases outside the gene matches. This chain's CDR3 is CASSLEAGGSYTF. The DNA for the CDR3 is TGTGCCAGCAGCTTAGAGGCAGGGGGAAGCTACACCTTC.

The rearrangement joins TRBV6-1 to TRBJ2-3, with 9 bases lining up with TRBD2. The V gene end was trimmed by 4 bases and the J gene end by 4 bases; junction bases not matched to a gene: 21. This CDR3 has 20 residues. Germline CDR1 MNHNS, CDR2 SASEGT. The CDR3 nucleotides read TGTGCCAGCAGTGCCGCCGGGGGGTCTAGCGGGAAGAAGAACGCAGATACGCAGTATTTT. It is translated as CASSAAGGSSGKKNADTQYF.

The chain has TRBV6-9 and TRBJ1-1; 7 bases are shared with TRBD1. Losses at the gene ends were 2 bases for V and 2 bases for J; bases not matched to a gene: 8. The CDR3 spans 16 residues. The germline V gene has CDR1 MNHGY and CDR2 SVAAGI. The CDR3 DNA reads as TGTGCCAGCAGTTATCTCCGACAGGGACTTAACACTGAAGCTTTCTTT. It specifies CASSYLRQGLNTEAFF.

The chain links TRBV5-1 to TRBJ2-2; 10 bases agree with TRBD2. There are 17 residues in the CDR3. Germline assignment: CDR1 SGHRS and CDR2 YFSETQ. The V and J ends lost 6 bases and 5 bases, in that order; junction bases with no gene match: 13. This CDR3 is CASTPSAGGPGTGELFF. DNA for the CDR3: TGCGCCAGCACTCCATCAGCGGGAGGGCCGGGGACCGGGGAGCTGTTTTTT.

The CDR3 region has the DNA TGTGCCAGCAGCTCGCCCATGATGAGTGAGCAGTTCTTC. It is translated as CASSSPMMSEQFF. The V call is TRBV7-2, the J call TRBJ2-1; D is unresolved. CDR1 and CDR2 (germline): SGHTA, FQGNSA. The CDR3 totals 13 residues. The V end was cut by 4 bases, the J end by 9 bases, with 13 bases between.

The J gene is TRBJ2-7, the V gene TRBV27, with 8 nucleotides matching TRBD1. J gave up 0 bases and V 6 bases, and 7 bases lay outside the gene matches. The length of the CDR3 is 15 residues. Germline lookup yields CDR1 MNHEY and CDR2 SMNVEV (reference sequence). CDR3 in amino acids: CASRRPGQVSYEQYF. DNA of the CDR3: TGTGCCAGCAGAAGACCGGGACAGGTCTCCTACGAGCAGTACTTC.

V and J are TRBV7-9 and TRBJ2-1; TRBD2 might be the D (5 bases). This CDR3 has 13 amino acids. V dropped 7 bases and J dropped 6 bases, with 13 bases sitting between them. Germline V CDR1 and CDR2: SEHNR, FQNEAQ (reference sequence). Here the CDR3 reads CASKISAGNEQFF. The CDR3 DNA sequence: TGTGCCAGCAAAATATCGGCGGGCAATGAGCAGTTCTTC. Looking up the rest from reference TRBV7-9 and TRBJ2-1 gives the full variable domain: DTGVSQNPRHKITKRGQNVTFRCDPISEHNRLYWYRQTLGQGPEFLTYFQNEAQLEKSRLLSDRFSAERPKGSFSTLEIQRTEQGDSAMYLCASKISAGNEQFFGPGTRLTVL.

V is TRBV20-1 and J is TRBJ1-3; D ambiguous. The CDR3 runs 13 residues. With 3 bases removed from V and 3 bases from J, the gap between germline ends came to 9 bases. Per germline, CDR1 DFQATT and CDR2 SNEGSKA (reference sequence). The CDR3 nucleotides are TGCAGTGCTAGTGTGTCCCTTGGAAACACCATATATTTT. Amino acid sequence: CSASVSLGNTIYF.

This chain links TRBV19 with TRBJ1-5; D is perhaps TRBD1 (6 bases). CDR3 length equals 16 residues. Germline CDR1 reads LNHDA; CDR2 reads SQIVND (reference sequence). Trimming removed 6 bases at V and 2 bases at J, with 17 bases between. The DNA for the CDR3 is TGTGCCAGTAGCTGGCGGGGGGCGCCGGGCAATCAGCCCCAGCATTTT. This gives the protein CASSWRGAPGNQPQHF.

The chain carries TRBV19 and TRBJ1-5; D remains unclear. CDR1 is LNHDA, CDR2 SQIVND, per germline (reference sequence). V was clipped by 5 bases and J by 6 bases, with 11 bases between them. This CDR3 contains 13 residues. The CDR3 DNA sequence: TGTGCCAGTAGTCCAACCCCGGGTCAGCCCCAGCATTTT. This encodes CASSPTPGQPQHF.

Here the CDR3 reads CASSSLRGYTF. CDR3 nucleotides: TGTGCCAGCAGCTCCCTCCGTGGCTACACCTTC. The genes are TRBV12-3 or TRBV12-4 and TRBJ1-2; D remains unclear. V was cut by 6 bases and J by 7 bases, with 9 bases left in between. The length of the CDR3 is 11 residues.

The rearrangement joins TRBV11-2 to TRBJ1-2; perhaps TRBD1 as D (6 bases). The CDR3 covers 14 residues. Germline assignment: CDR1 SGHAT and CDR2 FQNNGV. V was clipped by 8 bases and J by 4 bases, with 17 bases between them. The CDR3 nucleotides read TGTGCCAGCGGGAAGACAGGCTTTAGCTATGGCTACACCTTC. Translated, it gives CASGKTGFSYGYTF.

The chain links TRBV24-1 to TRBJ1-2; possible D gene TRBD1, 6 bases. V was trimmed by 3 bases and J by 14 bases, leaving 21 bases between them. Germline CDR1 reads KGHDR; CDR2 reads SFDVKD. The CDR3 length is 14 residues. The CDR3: CATSDNTGTFGWTF. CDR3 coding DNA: TGTGCCACCAGTGATAATACAGGGACCTTCGGGTGGACCTTC.

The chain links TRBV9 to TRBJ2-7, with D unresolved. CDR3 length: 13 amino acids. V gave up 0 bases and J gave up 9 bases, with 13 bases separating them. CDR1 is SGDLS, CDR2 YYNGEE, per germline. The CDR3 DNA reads TGTGCCAGCAGCGTAGGCGGTGAAACGGGGCAGTACTTC. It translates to CASSVGGETGQYF.

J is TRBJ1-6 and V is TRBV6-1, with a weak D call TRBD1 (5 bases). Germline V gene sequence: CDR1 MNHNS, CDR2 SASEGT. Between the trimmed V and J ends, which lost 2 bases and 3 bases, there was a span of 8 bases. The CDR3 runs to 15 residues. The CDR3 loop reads CASSEQGNYNSPLHF. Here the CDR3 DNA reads TGTGCCAGCAGTGAACAGGGAAACTATAATTCACCCCTCCACTTT.

CDR3 in amino acids: CASSDRVSYGYTF. The CDR3 DNA sequence: TGTGCCAGCAGCGACAGGGTTAGCTATGGCTACACCTTC. The chain has TRBV7-2 and TRBJ1-2, with TRBD1 identical over 7 bases. The CDR3 spans 13 residues. V lost 5 bases and J lost 4; bases outside the gene matches: 4. Germline V gene sequence: CDR1 SGHTA, CDR2 FQGNSA.

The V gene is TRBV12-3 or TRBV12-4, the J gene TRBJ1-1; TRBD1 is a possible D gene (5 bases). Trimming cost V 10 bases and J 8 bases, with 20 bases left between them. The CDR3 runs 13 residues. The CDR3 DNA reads TGTGCCACGCAGAACCAGGGTTTCGGAGAAGCTTTCTTT. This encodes CATQNQGFGEAFF.

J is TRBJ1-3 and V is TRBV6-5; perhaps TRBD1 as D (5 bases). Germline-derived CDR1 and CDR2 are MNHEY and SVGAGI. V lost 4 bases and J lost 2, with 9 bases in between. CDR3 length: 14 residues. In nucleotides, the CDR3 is TGTGCCAGCAGTTCGGTCAGGGCTGGAAACACCATATATTTT. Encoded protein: CASSSVRAGNTIYF.

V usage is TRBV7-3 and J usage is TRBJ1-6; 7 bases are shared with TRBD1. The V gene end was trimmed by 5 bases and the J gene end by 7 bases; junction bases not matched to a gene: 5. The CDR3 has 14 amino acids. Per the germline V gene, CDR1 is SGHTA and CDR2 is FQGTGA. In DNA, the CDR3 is TGTGCCAGCAGCCAGGGACAGTCGAATTCACCCCTCCACTTT. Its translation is CASSQGQSNSPLHF.

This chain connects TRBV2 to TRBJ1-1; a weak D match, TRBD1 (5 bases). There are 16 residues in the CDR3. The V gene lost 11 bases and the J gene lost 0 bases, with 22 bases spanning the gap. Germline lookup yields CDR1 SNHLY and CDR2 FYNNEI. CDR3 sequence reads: CAGRGRVVGMNTEAFF. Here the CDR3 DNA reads TGTGCCGGACGGGGGAGGGTCGTGGGGATGAACACTGAAGCTTTCTTT. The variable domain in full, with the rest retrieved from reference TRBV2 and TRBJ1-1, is EPEVTQTPSHQVTQMGQEVILRCVPISNHLYFYWYRQILGQKVEFLVSFYNNEISEKSEIFDDQFSVERPDGSNFTLKIRSTKLEDSAMYFCAGRGRVVGMNTEAFFGQGTRLTVV.

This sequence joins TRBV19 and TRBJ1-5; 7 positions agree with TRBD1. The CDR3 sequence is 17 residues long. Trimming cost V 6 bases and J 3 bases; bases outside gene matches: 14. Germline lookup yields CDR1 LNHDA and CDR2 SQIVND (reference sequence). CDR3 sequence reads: CASRPDTGTAANQPQHF. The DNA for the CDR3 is TGTGCCAGTAGGCCCGATACCGGGACAGCTGCCAATCAGCCCCAGCATTTT.

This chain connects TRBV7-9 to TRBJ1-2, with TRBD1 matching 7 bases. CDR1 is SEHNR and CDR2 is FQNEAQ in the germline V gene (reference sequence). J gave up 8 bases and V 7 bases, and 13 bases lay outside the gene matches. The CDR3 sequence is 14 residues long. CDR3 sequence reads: CASTKRTGVGGYTF. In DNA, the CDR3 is TGTGCCAGCACCAAGAGGACAGGCGTGGGCGGCTACACCTTC.

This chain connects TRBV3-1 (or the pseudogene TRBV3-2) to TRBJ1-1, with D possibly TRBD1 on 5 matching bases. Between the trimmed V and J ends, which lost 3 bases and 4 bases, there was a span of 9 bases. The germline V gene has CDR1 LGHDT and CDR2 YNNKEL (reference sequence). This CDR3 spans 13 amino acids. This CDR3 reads CASSQGQGTEAFF. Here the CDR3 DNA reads TGTGCCAGCAGCCAGGGTCAGGGCACTGAAGCTTTCTTT.

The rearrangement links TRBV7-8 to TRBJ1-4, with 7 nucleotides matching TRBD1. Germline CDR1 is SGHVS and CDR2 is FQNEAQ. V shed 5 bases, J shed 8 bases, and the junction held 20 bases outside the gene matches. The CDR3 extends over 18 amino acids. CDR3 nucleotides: TGTGCCAGCAGCCCCACCCGACAGGGAATTGTTCGGGGGGAAAAACTGTTTTTT. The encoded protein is CASSPTRQGIVRGEKLFF.